This T cell receptor beta chain was identified during a study of blood T cell repertoires in COVID-19. The data were produced by immunoSEQ multiplex PCR, yet TCRdb's version contains in-frame clones alone and is incomplete. The sample gives about 190,000 clones, 85% to 90% of which show up once; about 0.58% is in the top ten. V shed 3 bases and J 5 bases; nucleotides not matched to a gene: 12. The length of the CDR3 is 17 residues. Germline CDR1 reads LGHNA; CDR2 reads YNFKEQ. The sequenced sample consisted of peripheral blood. This TCR came from a man aged 50-60 years with acute or convalescent COVID-19. The chain has TRBV4-2 and TRBJ2-1; 8 bases are shared with TRBD2. Written as DNA, the CDR3 is TGTGCCAGCAGCCACATAGAGGGCGGGAGGTCCCACAATGAGCAGTTCTTC. Its protein product is CASSHIEGGRSHNEQFF.